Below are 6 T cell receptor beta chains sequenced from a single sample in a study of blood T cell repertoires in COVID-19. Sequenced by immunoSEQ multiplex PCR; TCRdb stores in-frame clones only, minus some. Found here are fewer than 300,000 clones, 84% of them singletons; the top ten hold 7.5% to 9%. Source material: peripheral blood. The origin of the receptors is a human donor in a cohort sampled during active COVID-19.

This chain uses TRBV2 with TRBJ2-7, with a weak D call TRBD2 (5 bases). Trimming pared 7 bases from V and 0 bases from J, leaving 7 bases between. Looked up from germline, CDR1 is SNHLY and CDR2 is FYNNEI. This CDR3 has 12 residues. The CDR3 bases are TGTGCCAGCACGCGGGCCTCCTACGAGCAGTACTTC. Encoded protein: CASTRASYEQYF.

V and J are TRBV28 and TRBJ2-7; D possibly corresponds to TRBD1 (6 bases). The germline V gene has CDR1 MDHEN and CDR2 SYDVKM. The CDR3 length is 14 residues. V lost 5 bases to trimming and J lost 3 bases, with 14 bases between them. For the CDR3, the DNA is TGTGCCAGCAGTATAGGGGGTGTGGGCTACGAGCAGTACTTC. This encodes CASSIGGVGYEQYF.

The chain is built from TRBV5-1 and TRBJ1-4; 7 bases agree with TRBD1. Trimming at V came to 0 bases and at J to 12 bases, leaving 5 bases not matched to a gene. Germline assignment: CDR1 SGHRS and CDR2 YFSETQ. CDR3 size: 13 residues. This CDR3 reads CASSLGNTGELFF. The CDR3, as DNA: TGCGCCAGCAGCTTGGGTAATACAGGGGAACTGTTTTTT.

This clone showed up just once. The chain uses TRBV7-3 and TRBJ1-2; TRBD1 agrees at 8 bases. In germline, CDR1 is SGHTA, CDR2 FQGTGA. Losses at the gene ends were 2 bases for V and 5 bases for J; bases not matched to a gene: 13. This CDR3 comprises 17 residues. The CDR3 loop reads CASSLAGRGRIGYGYTF. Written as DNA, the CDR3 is TGTGCCAGCAGCTTAGCGGGCAGGGGGCGTATTGGTTATGGCTACACCTTC.

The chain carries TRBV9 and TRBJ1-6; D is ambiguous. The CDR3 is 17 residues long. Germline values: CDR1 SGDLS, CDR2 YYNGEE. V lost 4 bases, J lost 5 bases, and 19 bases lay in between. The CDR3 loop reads CASSPTLPRSNNSPLHF. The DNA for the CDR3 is TGTGCCAGCAGCCCTACCCTACCCCGGTCCAATAATTCACCCCTCCACTTT.

DNA of the CDR3: TGTGCCATCAGTGAGGAAGGGGGCACTGAAGCTTTCTTT. It is translated as CAISEEGGTEAFF. The rearrangement joins TRBV10-3 to TRBJ1-1; D may be TRBD1 (6 bases). Germline CDR1 ENHRY, CDR2 SYGVKD. V was cut by 2 bases and J by 4 bases, with 8 bases left in between. This CDR3 comprises 13 residues.